This TCR beta chain emerged from a study of Graves' ophthalmopathy and Graves' hyperthyroidism. V lost 2 bases and J lost 6, with 20 bases in between. This CDR3 spans 16 amino acids. CDR1 and CDR2 from the germline V gene are MNHEY and SMNVEV (reference sequence). The authors amplified TCR beta CDR3 regions from RNA transcripts. HTBI primers were employed in first-round RT-PCR, then a second-round multiplex PCR followed. TCRdb analysed the multiplex PCR reads with MiXCR anew, one entry per CDR3 protein. Of hundreds of thousands of distinct CDR3 sequences in the sample, around 21% were seen once. Material: peripheral blood. This sequence originates from a woman younger than 30 with stable Graves' hyperthyroidism. V usage is TRBV27 and J usage is TRBJ2-7; a weak D match, TRBD2 (6 bases). Here the CDR3 reads CASSLVSGRSVGEQYF. The CDR3 nucleotides read TGTGCCAGCAGTTTAGTTAGCGGCAGATCCGTGGGCGAGCAGTACTTC.